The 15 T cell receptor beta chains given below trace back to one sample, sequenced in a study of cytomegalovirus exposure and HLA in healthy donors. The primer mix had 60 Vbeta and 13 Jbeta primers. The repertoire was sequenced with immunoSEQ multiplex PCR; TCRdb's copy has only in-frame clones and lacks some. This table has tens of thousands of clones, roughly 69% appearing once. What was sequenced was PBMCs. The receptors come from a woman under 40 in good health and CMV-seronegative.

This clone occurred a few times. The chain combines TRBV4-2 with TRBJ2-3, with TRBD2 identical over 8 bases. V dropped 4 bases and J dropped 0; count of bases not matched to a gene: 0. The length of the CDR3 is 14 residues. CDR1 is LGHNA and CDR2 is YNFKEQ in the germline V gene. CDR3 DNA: TGTGCCAGCAGCCGGACTAGCAGCACAGATACGCAGTATTTT. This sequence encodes CASSRTSSTDTQYF.

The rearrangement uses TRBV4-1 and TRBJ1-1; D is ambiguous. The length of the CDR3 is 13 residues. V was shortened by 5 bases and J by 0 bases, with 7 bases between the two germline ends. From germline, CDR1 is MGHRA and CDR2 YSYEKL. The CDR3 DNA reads TGCGCCAGCAGCTTAAATTTGAACACTGAAGCTTTCTTT. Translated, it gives CASSLNLNTEAFF.

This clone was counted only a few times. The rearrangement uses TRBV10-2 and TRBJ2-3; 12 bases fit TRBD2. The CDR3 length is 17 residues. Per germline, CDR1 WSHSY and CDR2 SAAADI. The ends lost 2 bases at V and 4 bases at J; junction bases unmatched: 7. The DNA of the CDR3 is TGCGCCAGCAGTGAGCCTCGTCTAGCGGGGGGGCCAGATACGCAGTATTTT. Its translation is CASSEPRLAGGPDTQYF.

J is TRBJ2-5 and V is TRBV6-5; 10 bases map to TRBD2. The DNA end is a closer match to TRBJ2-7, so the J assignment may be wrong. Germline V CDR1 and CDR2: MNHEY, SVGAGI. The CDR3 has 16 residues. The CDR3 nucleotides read TGTGCCAGCAGTTTATTAAGCGGGGGGGTGGCCTACGAGCAGTACTTC. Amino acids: CASSLLSGGVAYEQYF.

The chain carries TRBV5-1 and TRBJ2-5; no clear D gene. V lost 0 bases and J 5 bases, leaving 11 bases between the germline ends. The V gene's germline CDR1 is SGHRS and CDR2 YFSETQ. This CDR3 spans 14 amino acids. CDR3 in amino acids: CASSLDRVTETQYF. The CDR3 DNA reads TGCGCCAGCAGCTTGGATCGGGTTACGGAGACCCAGTACTTC.

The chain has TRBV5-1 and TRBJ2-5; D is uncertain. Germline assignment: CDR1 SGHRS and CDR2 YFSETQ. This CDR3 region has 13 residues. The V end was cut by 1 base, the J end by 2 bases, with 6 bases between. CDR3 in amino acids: CASSLTDQETQYF. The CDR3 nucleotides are TGCGCCAGCAGCTTGACAGATCAAGAGACCCAGTACTTC.

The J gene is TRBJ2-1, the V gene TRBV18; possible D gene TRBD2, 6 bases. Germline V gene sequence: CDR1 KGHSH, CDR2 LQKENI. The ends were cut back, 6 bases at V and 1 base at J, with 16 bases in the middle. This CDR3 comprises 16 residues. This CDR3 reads CASSDYRDGSYNEQFF. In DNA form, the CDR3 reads TGTGCCAGCTCGGACTATAGGGACGGATCCTACAATGAGCAGTTCTTC.

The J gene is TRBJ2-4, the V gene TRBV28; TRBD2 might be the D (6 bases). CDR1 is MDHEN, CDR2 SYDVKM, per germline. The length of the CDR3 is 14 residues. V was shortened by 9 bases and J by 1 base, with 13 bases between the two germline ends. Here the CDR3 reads CASRRVQAKNIQYF. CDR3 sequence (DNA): TGTGCCAGTAGGAGGGTCCAGGCCAAAAACATTCAGTACTTC.

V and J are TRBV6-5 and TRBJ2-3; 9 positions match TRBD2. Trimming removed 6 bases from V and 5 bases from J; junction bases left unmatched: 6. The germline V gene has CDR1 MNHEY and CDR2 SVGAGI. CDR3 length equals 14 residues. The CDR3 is CASRGTSRGDTQYF. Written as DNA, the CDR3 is TGTGCCAGCAGGGGGACTAGCAGAGGAGATACGCAGTATTTT.

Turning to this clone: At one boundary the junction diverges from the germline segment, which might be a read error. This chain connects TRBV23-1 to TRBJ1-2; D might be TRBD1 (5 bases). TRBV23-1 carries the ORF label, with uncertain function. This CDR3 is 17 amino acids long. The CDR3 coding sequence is TGCGCCAGCAGTCAATCGGGGGGTGGAGCCTCTAAGTATGGCTACACCTTC. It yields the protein CASSQSGGGASKYGYTF.

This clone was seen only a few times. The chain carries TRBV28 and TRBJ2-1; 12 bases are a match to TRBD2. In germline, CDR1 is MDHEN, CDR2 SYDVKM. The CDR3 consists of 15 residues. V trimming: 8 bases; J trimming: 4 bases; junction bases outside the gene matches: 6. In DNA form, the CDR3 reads TGTGCCAGCGGCCTAGCGGGAGGGCAATACAATGAGCAGTTCTTC. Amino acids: CASGLAGGQYNEQFF.

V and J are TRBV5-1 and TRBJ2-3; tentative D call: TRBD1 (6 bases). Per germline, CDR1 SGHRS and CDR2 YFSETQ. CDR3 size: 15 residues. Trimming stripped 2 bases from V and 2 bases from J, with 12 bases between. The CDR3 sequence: CASSLRTESTDTQYF. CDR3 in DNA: TGCGCCAGCAGCTTAAGGACAGAGTCCACAGATACGCAGTATTTT.

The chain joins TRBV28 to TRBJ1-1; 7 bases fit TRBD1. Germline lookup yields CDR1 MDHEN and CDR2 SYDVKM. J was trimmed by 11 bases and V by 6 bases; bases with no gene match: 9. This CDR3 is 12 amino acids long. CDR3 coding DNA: TGTGCCAGCAGCCGATATGACAGGGCGGCTTTCTTT. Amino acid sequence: CASSRYDRAAFF. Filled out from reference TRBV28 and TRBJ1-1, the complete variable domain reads DVKVTQSSRYLVKRTGEKVFLECVQDMDHENMFWYRQDPGLGLRLIYFSYDVKMKEKGDIPEGYSVSREKKERFSLILESASTNQTSMYLCASSRYDRAAFFGQGTRLTVV.

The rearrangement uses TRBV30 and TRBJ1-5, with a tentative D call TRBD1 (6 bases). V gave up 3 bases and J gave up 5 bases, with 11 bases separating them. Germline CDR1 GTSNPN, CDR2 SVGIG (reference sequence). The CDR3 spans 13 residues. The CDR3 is CAWRRGPDQPQHF. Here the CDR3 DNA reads TGTGCCTGGAGGCGGGGGCCGGATCAGCCCCAGCATTTT.

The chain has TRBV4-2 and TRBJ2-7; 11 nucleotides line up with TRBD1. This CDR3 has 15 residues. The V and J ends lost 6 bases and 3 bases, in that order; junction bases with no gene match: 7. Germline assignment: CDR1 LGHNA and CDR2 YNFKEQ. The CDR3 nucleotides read TGTGCCAGCAGTCAGGGACAGGGGGAAGTCTACGAGCAGTACTTC. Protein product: CASSQGQGEVYEQYF.